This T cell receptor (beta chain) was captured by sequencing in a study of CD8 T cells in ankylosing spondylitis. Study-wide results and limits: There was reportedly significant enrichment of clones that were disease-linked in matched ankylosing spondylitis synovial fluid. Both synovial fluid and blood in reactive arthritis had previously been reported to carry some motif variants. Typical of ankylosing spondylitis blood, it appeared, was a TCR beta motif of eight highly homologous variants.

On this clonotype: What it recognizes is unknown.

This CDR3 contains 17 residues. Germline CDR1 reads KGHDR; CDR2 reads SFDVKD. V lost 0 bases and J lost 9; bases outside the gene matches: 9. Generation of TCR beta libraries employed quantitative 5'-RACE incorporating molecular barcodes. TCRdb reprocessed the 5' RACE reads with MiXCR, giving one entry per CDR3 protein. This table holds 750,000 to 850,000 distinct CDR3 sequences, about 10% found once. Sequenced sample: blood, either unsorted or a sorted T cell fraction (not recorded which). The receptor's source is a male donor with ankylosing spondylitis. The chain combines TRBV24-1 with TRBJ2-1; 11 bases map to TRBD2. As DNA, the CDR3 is TGTGCCACCAGTGATTTGGGGTCGGGACTAGCGGTTCCTGAGCAGTTCTTC. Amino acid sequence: CATSDLGSGLAVPEQFF.